The source of this T cell receptor (beta chain) is a study of shared clonotypes between healthy human individuals. At the level of the study: The composition of the donors was a couple of women and a few men aged 18 to 49.

Naive CD8 cells lacked CD45RO and underwent positive selection for CCR7, leaving out terminally differentiated effector memory CD45RA+ cells. The V gene's germline CDR1 is SGHKS and CDR2 YYEKEE (reference sequence). Trimming cost V 4 bases and J 4 bases, with 17 bases left between them. The CDR3 loop spans 15 amino acids. It was roughly 190 ng DNA, around 32,000 T cell genomes, that sorted-subset replicate PCRs used. Source study methods: ImmunoSEQ output held junction-only sequences without quality scores, so filtering differed. The assay was immunoSEQ multiplex PCR, and TCRdb's table has in-frame clones only and misses some. That table is the source of V, J and clone size, and D and trimming were worked out from the DNA. Of around 2,000,000 clones listed, about 95% were seen once; the top ten hold approximately 1.2%.

This sequence was found in a man aged 18 to 30 in good health. Material: naive CD8+ T cells sorted from blood. V is TRBV5-5 and J is TRBJ2-5; D may be TRBD1 or TRBD2 (5 bases each). The CDR3 region is CASSRTRGVRETQYF. The CDR3 bases are TGTGCCAGCAGCCGTACTAGAGGGGTTCGAGAGACCCAGTACTTC.